Listed here are 32 T cell receptor beta chains from one sample, sequenced in a study of T-cell reconstitution after alpha-beta-depleted transplantation in children. Preparing the TCRbeta library involved the use of unique molecular identifiers. In TCRdb, the PCR reads were re-called with MiXCR into one record per CDR3 protein. The data show some 200,000 distinct CDR3 sequences, with 9% to 10% seen just once and around 5% held by the top ten. The source was PBMCs from the stem cell graft donor, collected from the stem cell graft. These receptors were taken from a human donor who donated a stem cell graft to a child with SCID.

This clonotype has ten or more counts. V and J are TRBV7-2 and TRBJ2-1; no firm D call. With 5 bases removed from V and 8 bases from J, the gap between germline ends came to 7 bases. The CDR3 is 11 amino acids. Germline-derived CDR1 and CDR2 are SGHTA and FQGNSA. CDR3 protein: CASSPLDEQFF. The CDR3 nucleotides read TGTGCCAGCAGCCCCCTAGATGAGCAGTTCTTC.

This clonotype was found many times. V is TRBV20-1 and J is TRBJ2-2; D may be TRBD1 (5 bases). The V end lost 6 bases, the J end lost 1 base, and 15 bases lay between the germline ends. This CDR3 comprises 15 residues. Germline CDR1 is DFQATT and CDR2 is SNEGSKA (reference sequence). This chain's CDR3 is CSARGHRGNTGELFF. The CDR3 DNA is TGCAGTGCGCGCGGACACCGCGGGAACACCGGGGAGCTGTTTTTT.

This clonotype appeared many times. The chain links TRBV5-1 to TRBJ2-1, with unresolved D. Germline V gene data show CDR1 as SGHRS and CDR2 as YFSETQ. This CDR3 region has 16 residues. Trimming left V 2 bases short and J 3 bases short, with 15 bases between. The CDR3: CASSLDSPTLYNEQFF. The CDR3, as DNA: TGCGCCAGCAGCTTAGATTCCCCGACCCTCTACAATGAGCAGTTCTTC.

This clonotype appeared many times. The chain couples TRBV27 to TRBJ2-1; D unclear. Trimming left V 4 bases short and J 4 bases short, with 17 bases between. From germline, CDR1 is MNHEY and CDR2 SMNVEV (reference sequence). The CDR3 has 16 residues. The CDR3 sequence: CASSSAFLDTYNEQFF. The CDR3 region has the DNA TGTGCCAGCAGTTCCGCCTTCCTCGACACTTACAATGAGCAGTTCTTC.

As for this clonotype: A read error is possible here, since a much larger clone lies one base away. The chain carries TRBV5-4 and TRBJ1-1; a possible D gene is TRBD1 (6 bases). The CDR3 is 14 residues long. With 3 bases removed from V and 1 base from J, the gap between germline ends came to 10 bases. Per the germline V gene, CDR1 is SGHNT and CDR2 is YYREEE (reference sequence). The CDR3: CASSSGQKNTEAFF. CDR3 bases: TGTGCCAGCAGCTCCGGACAGAAGAACACTGAAGCTTTCTTT. Based on the CDR3 plus reference TRBV5-4 and TRBJ1-1, the full variable domain is ETGVTQSPTHLIKTRGQQVTLRCSSQSGHNTVSWYQQALGQGPQFIFQYYREEENGRGNFPPRFSGLQFPNYSSELNVNALELDDSALYLCASSSGQKNTEAFFGQGTRLTVV.

The rearrangement uses TRBV5-5 and TRBJ2-2; TRBD1 might be the D (5 bases). The germline gives CDR1 SGHKS, CDR2 YYEKEE (reference sequence). The V gene lost 2 bases and the J gene lost 0 bases, with 17 bases spanning the gap. This CDR3 spans 18 amino acids. The CDR3 coding sequence is TGTGCCAGCAGCTTCGAACTCCGGCAGGGCGCGAACACCGGGGAGCTGTTTTTT. This sequence encodes CASSFELRQGANTGELFF.

This clonotype appeared many times. The rearrangement links TRBV5-1 to TRBJ2-7; 9 bases are a match to TRBD1. In germline, CDR1 is SGHRS, CDR2 YFSETQ. There are 14 residues in the CDR3. V was pared by 2 bases and J by 6 bases, with 6 bases of the junction left unmatched. The chain's CDR3 is CASSFVGQGIEQYF. The CDR3 nucleotides are TGCGCCAGCAGCTTTGTGGGACAGGGAATCGAGCAGTACTTC.

This clonotype was counted many times. V and J are TRBV20-1 and TRBJ1-5; perhaps TRBD1 as D (6 bases). There are 17 residues in the CDR3. Germline CDR1 is DFQATT and CDR2 is SNEGSKA (reference sequence). Deletions cut 2 bases from V and 11 bases from J, with 28 bases between. The CDR3: CSARPTGRGTLIWAQHF. The CDR3 DNA reads as TGCAGTGCTAGACCCACAGGGAGGGGGACATTGATCTGGGCCCAGCATTTT.

This clonotype was seen repeatedly, ten times or more. This chain joins TRBV11-2 and TRBJ2-7; possible D gene TRBD2, 5 bases. The V end lost 7 bases, the J end lost 2 bases, and 12 bases lay between the germline ends. Germline V gene data show CDR1 as SGHAT and CDR2 as FQNNGV. The CDR3 has 13 residues. As DNA, the CDR3 is TGTGCCAGCACCCATTCCGGGGCCTACGAGCAGTACTTC. This translates into CASTHSGAYEQYF.

This clonotype was seen ten or more times. This chain links TRBV5-1 with TRBJ2-5; the D is unclear. This CDR3 has 12 amino acids. The germline V gene encodes CDR1 SGHRS and CDR2 YFSETQ. Trimming shortened V by 4 bases and J by 5 bases, and 9 bases separated the two germline ends. CDR3 amino acids: CASSTPGETQYF. CDR3 sequence (DNA): TGCGCCAGCAGCACCCCCGGGGAGACCCAGTACTTC.

In its sample, this clonotype was seen many times. This chain links TRBV29-1 with TRBJ1-2, with 7 bases lining up with TRBD1. This CDR3 is 16 amino acids long. Germline trimming cut 1 base from V and 4 bases from J; bases unmatched to any gene: 12. Germline V CDR1 and CDR2: SQVTM, ANQGSEA. The CDR3 sequence is CSVEGTAGRGLYGYTF. CDR3 bases: TGCAGCGTTGAAGGTACAGCAGGGAGGGGGCTCTATGGCTACACCTTC.

This clonotype was recorded at least ten times. The rearrangement links TRBV27 to TRBJ1-1; no clear D. Trimming shortened V by 5 bases and J by 1 base, and 11 bases separated the two germline ends. This CDR3 comprises 14 residues. Per germline, CDR1 MNHEY and CDR2 SMNVEV (reference sequence). CDR3 loop: CASSIGRENTEAFF. In DNA form, the CDR3 reads TGTGCCAGCAGTATAGGGCGGGAGAACACTGAAGCTTTCTTT.

This clonotype appeared many times. This chain joins TRBV7-9 and TRBJ2-3; 9 nucleotides agree with TRBD1. Unmatched junction bases numbered 3, after V lost 5 bases and J lost 0 bases. Germline V gene lookup returns CDR1 SEHNR and CDR2 FQNEAQ (reference sequence). The CDR3 is 15 amino acids. This CDR3 reads CASSKQGASTDTQYF. The CDR3 DNA follows: TGTGCCAGCAGCAAACAGGGGGCCAGCACAGATACGCAGTATTTT.

Ten or more counts support this clonotype. The J gene is TRBJ1-4, the V gene TRBV6-1; perhaps TRBD1 as D (5 bases). The CDR3 consists of 14 residues. V was cut by 6 bases and J by 7 bases, with 15 bases left in between. Germline CDR1 and CDR2: MNHNS and SASEGT. CDR3 nucleotide sequence: TGTGCCAGCAGAGCCCAAGGGGCAAGTGAAAAACTGTTTTTT. This codes for CASRAQGASEKLFF.

This clonotype showed up just a few times. DNA of the CDR3: TGTGCCAGCAGCTTAAGGGGGGTGGGAGAGACCCAGTACTTC. Its protein is CASSLRGVGETQYF. V gene TRBV7-3 combines with J gene TRBJ2-5, with D possibly matching TRBD2 (6 bases). V lost 1 base and J 4 bases, leaving 10 bases between the germline ends. CDR3 length equals 14 residues. CDR1 and CDR2 from the germline V gene are SGHTA and FQGTGA.

This clonotype was counted at least ten times. J is TRBJ2-5 and V is TRBV5-1; D remains ambiguous. Deletions cut 10 bases from V and 0 bases from J, with 10 bases between. The CDR3 is made up of 12 amino acids. Germline loops: CDR1 SGHRS, CDR2 YFSETQ. The CDR3 here is CASQTNQETQYF. CDR3 in DNA: TGCGCCTCCCAAACAAACCAAGAGACCCAGTACTTC.

This clonotype was seen many times. The chain is built from TRBV5-1 and TRBJ1-2; TRBD1 matches at 10 bases. The CDR3 runs 15 residues. CDR1 and CDR2 (germline): SGHRS, YFSETQ. The junction had 0 bases not matched to a gene; V was cut back by 0 bases and J by 1 base. The CDR3 sequence: CASSLGDRGNYGYTF. As DNA, the CDR3 is TGCGCCAGCAGCTTGGGGGACAGGGGTAACTATGGCTACACCTTC.

This clonotype was detected many times. The genes are TRBV4-3 and TRBJ1-2; TRBD1 matches 7 bases. The CDR3 covers 16 residues. Germline lookup yields CDR1 LGHNA and CDR2 YSLEER. The ends lost 1 base at V and 5 bases at J; junction bases unmatched: 10. The CDR3 sequence: CASSQGPPGTAYGYTF. The CDR3 DNA is TGCGCCAGCAGCCAAGGCCCCCCTGGGACAGCTTATGGCTACACCTTC.

This clonotype was detected ten times or more. This rearrangement joins TRBV7-2 to TRBJ2-5; 8 bases are shared with TRBD2. The CDR3 runs 16 residues. The trim removed 2 bases at V and 1 base at J, leaving 6 bases unmatched. CDR1 is SGHTA and CDR2 is FQGNSA in the germline V gene. CDR3 nucleotide sequence: TGTGCCAGCAGCTTAATCACGGGGGGGATCCAAGAGACCCAGTACTTC. Its protein is CASSLITGGIQETQYF.

This clonotype has at least ten counts. The chain is built from TRBV7-8 and TRBJ1-1; D possibly corresponds to TRBD1 (6 bases). Germline V gene sequence: CDR1 SGHVS, CDR2 FQNEAQ. V dropped 2 bases and J dropped 0 bases, with 10 bases sitting between them. The CDR3 contains 15 residues. CDR3 region: CASSLRGAVNTEAFF. The CDR3 nucleotides are TGTGCCAGCAGCTTACGGGGGGCTGTGAACACTGAAGCTTTCTTT.

V usage is TRBV19 and J usage is TRBJ2-1; 9 bases align to TRBD1. The J segment lost 3 bases and the V segment lost 6 bases, leaving 3 bases of the junction unmatched. This CDR3 comprises 14 residues. Germline lookup yields CDR1 LNHDA and CDR2 SQIVND (reference sequence). The CDR3 DNA is TGTGCCAGTAGCCGGGACAGGGTCTACAATGAGCAGTTCTTC. Translating gives CASSRDRVYNEQFF. The whole variable domain, remainder taken from reference TRBV19 and TRBJ2-1, is DGGITQSPKYLFRKEGQNVTLSCEQNLNHDAMYWYRQDPGQGLRLIYYSQIVNDFQKGDIAEGYSVSREKKESFPLTVTSAQKNPTAFYLCASSRDRVYNEQFFGPGTRLTVL.

This clonotype was seen at least ten times. The rearrangement joins TRBV12-3 or TRBV12-4 to TRBJ1-2, with TRBD1 matching over 10 bases. This CDR3 comprises 14 residues. Trimming removed 6 bases from V and 7 bases from J; junction bases left unmatched: 8. The DNA of the CDR3 is TGTGCCAGCAGACCCACCGGGACAGGGGCTGGCTACACCTTC. Protein product: CASRPTGTGAGYTF.

This chain connects TRBV7-2 to TRBJ1-4; tentatively, D is TRBD1 (6 bases). The CDR3 extends over 15 amino acids. Germline V gives CDR1 SGHTA, CDR2 FQGNSA. Trimming shortened V by 5 bases and J by 4 bases, and 14 bases separated the two germline ends. The CDR3 here is CASSPGTTINEKLFF. CDR3 nucleotide sequence: TGTGCCAGCAGCCCGGGGACAACTATTAATGAAAAACTGTTTTTT.

The J gene is TRBJ2-3, the V gene TRBV4-3; D remains unclear. This CDR3 has 15 amino acids. V was pared by 0 bases and J by 0 bases, with 7 bases between. CDR1 and CDR2 from the germline V gene are LGHNA and YSLEER. Here the CDR3 reads CASSQERQSTDTQYF. CDR3 coding DNA: TGCGCCAGCAGCCAAGAGCGGCAGAGCACAGATACGCAGTATTTT.

This clonotype was detected many times. The chain recombines TRBV7-8 with TRBJ2-1; D ambiguous. The CDR3 is made up of 11 amino acids. Germline-derived CDR1 and CDR2 are SGHVS and FQNEAQ. V shed 1 base and J shed 12 bases, with 7 bases lying between them. CDR3 nucleotide sequence: TGTGCCAGCAGCTTAGGGCCGAGGCAGTTCTTC. Protein product: CASSLGPRQFF.

This clonotype was recorded at least ten times. This rearrangement joins TRBV4-3 to TRBJ1-1, with 9 bases matching TRBD1. The CDR3 runs to 15 residues. The germline CDR1 and CDR2 sequences are LGHNA and YSLEER. V trimming: 2 bases; J trimming: 10 bases; junction bases outside the gene matches: 11. The CDR3: CASSQNPRQGVGAFF. The CDR3 DNA reads TGCGCCAGCAGCCAAAATCCCCGACAGGGGGTAGGAGCTTTCTTT.

This chain joins TRBV5-5 and TRBJ2-5; the match to TRBD1 covers 7 bases. CDR3 size: 17 residues. Trimming cost V 0 bases and J 7 bases; bases outside gene matches: 15. CDR1 is SGHKS and CDR2 is YYEKEE in the germline V gene (reference sequence). The CDR3 here is CASSLVVGQGDRGTQYF. The CDR3 DNA reads TGTGCCAGCAGCTTGGTGGTTGGGCAGGGGGACAGAGGGACCCAGTACTTC.

In this sample, this clonotype turned up many times. This sequence joins TRBV15 and TRBJ2-7; TRBD2 matches at 8 bases. Germline V gene sequence: CDR1 LNHNV, CDR2 YYDKDF (reference sequence). V shed 0 bases and J 0 bases; nucleotides not matched to a gene: 7. CDR3 length: 17 amino acids. The CDR3 sequence is CATSRDEGGGSSYEQYF. The CDR3 DNA sequence: TGTGCCACCAGCAGAGATGAGGGCGGGGGGAGCTCCTACGAGCAGTACTTC.

Many counts were recorded for this clonotype. The rearrangement joins TRBV5-1 to TRBJ1-3; D ambiguous. This CDR3 region has 13 residues. From germline, CDR1 is SGHRS and CDR2 YFSETQ. V was trimmed by 0 bases and J by 4 bases, leaving 5 bases between them. Here the CDR3 reads CASSLELGNTIYF. CDR3 DNA: TGCGCCAGCAGCTTGGAATTAGGAAACACCATATATTTT. Drawing the rest from reference TRBV5-1 and TRBJ1-3, the complete variable domain is KAGVTQTPRYLIKTRGQQVTLSCSPISGHRSVSWYQQTPGQGLQFLFEYFSETQRNKGNFPGRFSGRQFSNSRSEMNVSTLELGDSALYLCASSLELGNTIYFGEGSWLTVV.

This clonotype was picked up many times. J is TRBJ1-1 and V is TRBV5-6, with D possibly being TRBD1 (5 bases). CDR1 and CDR2 (germline): SGHDT, YYEEEE. Trimming removed 4 bases from V and 0 bases from J, with 10 bases in between. There are 14 residues in the CDR3. For the CDR3, the DNA is TGTGCCAGCAGCGGAGAGACAGTGAACACTGAAGCTTTCTTT. Translation gives CASSGETVNTEAFF.

The CDR3 DNA reads TGCAGTGCTAGTACAGGGACGGATACGCAGTATTTT. Translated, it gives CSASTGTDTQYF. V is TRBV20-1 and J is TRBJ2-3, with a weak D call TRBD1 (6 bases). The CDR3 is 12 amino acids. Germline CDR1 is DFQATT and CDR2 is SNEGSKA (reference sequence). V was clipped by 3 bases and J by 6 bases, with 10 bases between them.

Of note for this clonotype: A much more abundant neighbour one base away suggests this may be a read error. The J gene is TRBJ1-6, the V gene TRBV12-3 or TRBV12-4; D gene ambiguous. The CDR3 sequence is 13 residues long. Trimming took 3 bases from V and 11 from J, leaving 11 bases between them. The CDR3 bases are TGTGCCAGCAGTTTGCAAGGGAGTCCACCCCTCCACTTT. Protein product: CASSLQGSPPLHF.